A selection of T cell receptor beta chains follows, all from one sample in a study of radiotherapy plus CTLA-4 blockade in lung cancer. TCRdb keeps only in-frame clones here, not all; method: immunoSEQ multiplex PCR. Altogether over 75,000 clones are present, 83% being singletons, with the ten largest covering 0.65% to 0.9%. Here the sequenced sample was peripheral blood, taken from a patient treated with radiotherapy plus ipilimumab. The receptor source for this set is a human donor with non-small cell lung cancer who had stable disease on radiotherapy plus ipilimumab. Both conserved end residues are part of each CDR3. Some rows have no size entry. The others give once, few or many, or a class for an expanded clone.

j_call,clone_size,v_call,cdr3_aa
TRBJ2-3,NA,TRBV6-4,CASSEGMRDGNTDTQYF
TRBJ2-7,NA,TRBV6-1,CASSEAGFTYEQYF
TRBJ2-1,once,TRBV7-3,CASSPSSGRVSYNEQFF
TRBJ2-3,few,TRBV6-6,CASSYSGVGGTDTQYF
TRBJ2-7,NA,TRBV13,CASSFGAGAPAQQYF
TRBJ1-1,medium-sized,TRBV19,CASSTGTGKPGTEAFF
TRBJ2-7,NA,TRBV30,CAWSVRGRPFYEQYF
TRBJ2-3,NA,TRBV4-1,CASSQANLGFTDTQYF
TRBJ2-1,NA,TRBV5-1,CASSWDGLSYNEQFF
TRBJ2-3,NA,TRBV7-2,CASSLGGTTPSTDTQYF
TRBJ1-1,NA,TRBV18,CASSLGQPQTDTEAFF
TRBJ2-2,NA,TRBV9,CASSVEGGTTGELFF
TRBJ1-5,NA,TRBV18,CASSPTDRGGNQPQHF
TRBJ1-3,NA,TRBV2,CASTGAGHFSGNTIYF
TRBJ2-3,NA,TRBV7-8,CASSFPGQGVVDTQYF
TRBJ2-1,NA,TRBV5-1,CATPAVGTGNNEQFF
TRBJ2-3,NA,TRBV6-1,CASSELVSGGAGGYTQYF
TRBJ1-5,NA,TRBV6-1,CASSEASGALNQPQHF
TRBJ2-7,NA,TRBV27,CASIATMGGRTYEQYF
TRBJ2-3,NA,TRBV6-6,CASTKREGKTDTQYF
TRBJ1-6,NA,TRBV28,CASSASVRGKGSYNSPLHF
TRBJ2-6,NA,TRBV7-6,CASSLMGFGANVLTF
TRBJ2-1,NA,TRBV7-9,CASSLSPGHEQFF
TRBJ1-1,few,TRBV28,CASGDRAVMNTEAFF
TRBJ1-2,NA,TRBV5-1,CASSWITGQEGGYTF
TRBJ1-5,NA,TRBV7-8,CASSLRGGNQPQHF
TRBJ2-1,few,TRBV6-6,CASSRPYNEQFF
TRBJ1-1,NA,TRBV27,CASSLSGEGPNTEAFF
TRBJ2-2,NA,TRBV29-1,CSVDGLAGGANTGELFF
TRBJ2-2,NA,TRBV28,CASSPPRGNTGELFF
TRBJ2-7,NA,TRBV7-9,CASSLASTTGEQYF
TRBJ1-5,NA,TRBV7-9,CASSLGQGLQPQHF
TRBJ2-1,NA,TRBV28,CASSLTTGYEFF
TRBJ2-1,once,TRBV6-5,CASLYLRNEQFF
TRBJ2-5,medium-sized,TRBV19,CASNAGGRRTQYF
TRBJ1-6,NA,TRBV6-5,CASSLRTGPYNSPLHF
TRBJ2-5,NA,TRBV19,CASRGGGGETQYF
TRBJ1-2,NA,TRBV7-2,CASSLEPGNYGYTF
TRBJ2-1,NA,TRBV5-1,CASSTHPRRNNEQFF
TRBJ2-3,once,TRBV9,CAGSVDRVADTQYF
TRBJ2-1,NA,TRBV5-4,CASSYLGVGNEQFF
TRBJ2-7,NA,TRBV9,CASSPGRAYEQYF
TRBJ1-2,few,TRBV5-1,CASSLGDSSGYTF
TRBJ1-1,once,TRBV5-1,CASSRGSGSTEAFF
TRBJ1-5,NA,TRBV2,CASSADDGNQPQHF
TRBJ2-2,NA,TRBV14,CASSQGWGNGELFF
TRBJ2-7,NA,TRBV29-1,CSVEAGTGYEQYF
TRBJ2-5,NA,TRBV7-7,CASSSRGHETQYF
TRBJ2-7,once,TRBV27,CASNISGQGRYEQYF
TRBJ1-4,NA,TRBV25-1,CASSVPGQAEKLFF
TRBJ1-1,NA,TRBV2,CASLAGRPNTEAFF
TRBJ1-1,NA,TRBV5-8,CASRLQGGGTEAFF
TRBJ2-5,NA,TRBV10-3,CAIRADGQETQYF
TRBJ2-1,NA,TRBV6-1,CASSGTGSYNEQFF
TRBJ1-1,NA,TRBV2,CASSAWTGPNTEAFF
TRBJ2-2,NA,TRBV5-1,CASSFATGGPGELFF
TRBJ2-7,once,TRBV9,CASSVGPLSLTYEQYF
TRBJ2-5,few,TRBV19,CASSFAEETQYF
TRBJ1-5,NA,TRBV4-1,CASSLNTAGENQPQHF
TRBJ1-1,NA,TRBV30,CAWSSGQGNTEAFF